The clone carrying this T cell receptor delta chain showed up just once. A much larger clone differs by one base, so this may be a read error. This record belongs to a study of gamma-delta chains in newborns, infants, children. Overall study: Microbial exposure reportedly drives polyclonal innate γδ T cell expansion after birth.

The V and J ends lost 4 bases and 4 bases, in that order; junction bases with no gene match: 15. The CDR3 totals 17 residues. The germline V gene encodes CDR1 TVYSNPD and CDR2 GDNSRS (reference sequence). TCRdb re-called the reads via CATT. The sample comprises roughly 2,700 delta-chain clones, 46% of which are singletons, and 10% to 12% rests with the top ten. The source is a child who received the measles vaccine. The source was blood, collected at baseline. The J gene is TRDJ1, the V gene TRDV3; 13 bases are shared with TRDD3. CDR3 sequence (DNA): TGTGCCTCTTCCTACGAGGTACTGGGGGATACGATCGATAAACTCATCTTT. Translation gives CASSYEVLGDTIDKLIF.